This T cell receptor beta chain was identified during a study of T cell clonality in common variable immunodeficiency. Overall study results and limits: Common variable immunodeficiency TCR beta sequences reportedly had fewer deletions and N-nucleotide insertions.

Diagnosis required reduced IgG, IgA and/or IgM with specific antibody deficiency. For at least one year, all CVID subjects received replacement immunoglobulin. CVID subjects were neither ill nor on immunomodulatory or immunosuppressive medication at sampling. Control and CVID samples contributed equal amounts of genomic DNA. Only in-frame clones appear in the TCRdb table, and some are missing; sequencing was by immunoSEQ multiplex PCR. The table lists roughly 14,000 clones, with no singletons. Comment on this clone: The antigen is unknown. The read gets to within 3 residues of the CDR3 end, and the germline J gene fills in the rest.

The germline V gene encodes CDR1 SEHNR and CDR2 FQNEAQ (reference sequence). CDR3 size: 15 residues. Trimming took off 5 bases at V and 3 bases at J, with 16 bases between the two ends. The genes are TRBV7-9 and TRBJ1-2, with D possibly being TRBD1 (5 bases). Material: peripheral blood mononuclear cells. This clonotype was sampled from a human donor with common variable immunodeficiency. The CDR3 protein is CASSDPGRAYYGYTF. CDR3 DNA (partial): TGTGCCAGCAGCGACCCTGGCAGGGCGTACTATGGC.